The subject of this entry is one TCR beta chain. The sample comes from a study of blood T cell repertoires in COVID-19. On the study more broadly: Both acute and convalescent COVID-19 samples were obtained from the United States, Italy and Spain. PBMCs, B-cell-depleted T cells, or T cells provided the cDNA or gDNA that made up the material.

Per the study methods: The assay estimated nucleated cells by amplifying reference gene primers. The data were produced by immunoSEQ multiplex PCR, yet TCRdb's version contains in-frame clones alone and is incomplete. V and J calls and clone size come straight from that table; D and trimming were deduced from the DNA. The sample consists of roughly 88,000 clones, over 80% of them appearing once. Material for sequencing was peripheral blood. The sequence came from a woman aged 45-65 years in a cohort sampled during active COVID-19.

Here the CDR3 reads CASSLAGLAASYEQYF. The CDR3 nucleotides are TGTGCCAGCAGCTTAGCGGGACTAGCGGCATCCTACGAGCAGTACTTC. The gene calls are TRBV7-8 and TRBJ2-7, with TRBD2 matching 11 bases. The length of the CDR3 is 16 residues. Germline V CDR1 and CDR2: SGHVS, FQNEAQ. Losses at the gene ends were 0 bases for V and 1 base for J; bases not matched to a gene: 2.